The rows below give T cell receptor beta chains drawn from one sample of a study of blood T cells in healthy people across ages. TCRdb independently ran MiXCR on the 5' RACE reads; one entry per CDR3 protein. The table records approximately 1,100,000 distinct CDR3 sequences, 35% to 55% of them present only once. The sample was blood. The receptors derive from a woman aged 60-70 years in good health. The CDR3 runs from the conserved cysteine through the conserved F or W. The D gene is left open where the match is weak. Some rows have no size entry. The others give once, few or many, or a class for an expanded clone.

D,size,J,V,DNA,CDR3
.,.,TRBJ2-7,TRBV14,TGTGCCAGCAGCCCCAAGGCGTGGGGGTCCGAGCAGTACTTC,CASSPKAWGSEQYF
TRBD2,.,TRBJ2-3,TRBV6-5,TGTGCCGGCAGTTACAGGGCGACGACTAGCGGGAGTGCGGGAGATACGCAGTATTTT,CAGSYRATTSGSAGDTQYF
.,.,TRBJ2-7,TRBV13,TGTGCCAGCACCATAAGGGGTTGGGGGAAAAGTTTCTACGAGCAGTACTTC,CASTIRGWGKSFYEQYF
.,few,TRBJ2-3,TRBV7-2,TGTGCCAGCAGCTTTACGGGGGGCCACTTAGATACGCAGTATTTT,CASSFTGGHLDTQYF
.,.,TRBJ2-1,TRBV12-5,TGTGCTAGTGGTTTGGTACACGGCCTGCGGAATGAGCAGTTCTTC,CASGLVHGLRNEQFF
.,few,TRBJ2-7,TRBV20-1,TGCAGTGCGGCACAAACTCTAGTTTCACGTAGTCCCGAGCAGTACTTC,CSAAQTLVSRSPEQYF
.,many,TRBJ2-7,TRBV12-3/TRBV12-4,TGTGCCAGCAGTTTAACCAGGAGGGCCTACGAGCAGTACTTC,CASSLTRRAYEQYF
TRBD1,.,TRBJ2-7,TRBV3-1,TGTGCCAGCAGCCAATCCGGGACAGGGGACTACGAGCAGTACTTC,CASSQSGTGDYEQYF
.,.,TRBJ2-3,TRBV15,TGTGCCACCAGCAGCGGACAGCCTAGCACAGATACGCAGTATTTT,CATSSGQPSTDTQYF
.,.,TRBJ2-7,TRBV20-1,TGCAGTGTTCGGGACAATGGCTACGAGCAGTACTTC,CSVRDNGYEQYF
.,many,TRBJ1-1,TRBV3-1,TGTGCCAGCAGCCCTACGTTTAGTAACACTGAAGCTTTCTTT,CASSPTFSNTEAFF
.,.,TRBJ2-7,TRBV6-5,TGTGCCAGCCTCCGAGGCTACGAGCAGTACTTC,CASLRGYEQYF
TRBD1,.,TRBJ1-5,TRBV6-6,TGTGCCAGCAGTACAGGGGATCAGCCCCAGCATTTT,CASSTGDQPQHF
TRBD1,.,TRBJ1-1,TRBV3-1,TGTGCCAGCAGCCTCGAGGGACAGGGGTTCACTGAAGCTTTCTTT,CASSLEGQGFTEAFF
.,.,TRBJ1-2,TRBV4-2,TGTGCCAGCAGCCAGGGGGCCGGTTTCCCCTATGGCTACACCTTC,CASSQGAGFPYGYTF
.,few,TRBJ2-6,TRBV29-1,TGCAGCGTTAGTATTGTTGGGGCCAACGTCCTGACTTTC,CSVSIVGANVLTF
.,.,TRBJ2-7,TRBV9,TGTGCCAGCAGCGTAGGTTTCGGGGGAACCTACGAGCAGTACTTC,CASSVGFGGTYEQYF
TRBD1,many,TRBJ1-4,TRBV5-1,TGCGCCAGCAGCTTGGCCGGGACAGGGATAGAAAAACTGTTTTTT,CASSLAGTGIEKLFF
TRBD1,once,TRBJ2-7,TRBV20-1,TGCAGTGCTAGAGGTCCAGGGGGTGGGGACGAGCAGTACTTC,CSARGPGGGDEQYF
TRBD2,.,TRBJ2-7,TRBV6-1,TGTGCCAGCAGTACCATAGCGGGAGTGCCAGACGAGCAGTACTTC,CASSTIAGVPDEQYF
TRBD1,few,TRBJ2-7,TRBV7-9,TGTGCCAGCAGCTCTACAGGGGGCAACTCCGAGCAGTACTTC,CASSSTGGNSEQYF
TRBD2,.,TRBJ2-1,TRBV9,TGTGCCAGCAGCCCTCGGCGGGAGGTAAATGAGCAGTTCTTC,CASSPRREVNEQFF
.,few,TRBJ2-7,TRBV7-7,TGTGCCAGCAGCCCGGGACTTGAATCCTACGAGCAGTACTTC,CASSPGLESYEQYF
.,.,TRBJ1-5,TRBV4-1,TGCGCCAGCAGCCAAGAACTCTCCCAGCCCCAGCATTTT,CASSQELSQPQHF
TRBD2,.,TRBJ2-1,TRBV11-2,TGTGCCAGCAGCCCTAGCGGAGACACCTACAATGAGCAGTTCTTC,CASSPSGDTYNEQFF
TRBD1,few,TRBJ1-5,TRBV2,TGTGCCACCGGGACAGCTTTTAGCAATCAGCCCCAGCATTTT,CATGTAFSNQPQHF
TRBD2,.,TRBJ2-3,TRBV12-3/TRBV12-4,TGTGCCAGCAGCCCGGTTAGCGGGAGCGGGAGAGATACGCAGTATTTT,CASSPVSGSGRDTQYF
.,few,TRBJ1-2,TRBV29-1,TGCAGCGTTGTGGTCAGGAACTATGGCTACACCTTC,CSVVVRNYGYTF
TRBD2,.,TRBJ2-1,TRBV12-3/TRBV12-4,TGTGCCAGCAGCCCGCTAGCGGGAGAGAACTACAATGAGCAGTTCTTC,CASSPLAGENYNEQFF
.,few,TRBJ2-1,TRBV5-1,TGCGCCAGCAGCTCCCTGGCGGATGCGAGCTCCTACAATGAGCAGTTCTTC,CASSSLADASSYNEQFF
.,.,TRBJ2-1,TRBV29-1,TGCAGCGTTGAAGACCCGGGGTTACAGTTCTTC,CSVEDPGLQFF
TRBD2,.,TRBJ2-5,TRBV20-1,TGCAGTGCTAGTTCTAGCGGGAGGGCCCGAGAGACCCAGTACTTC,CSASSSGRARETQYF
.,many,TRBJ2-3,TRBV20-1,TGCAGTGTGAGGATGGGAGATCCCACAGATACGCAGTATTTT,CSVRMGDPTDTQYF
.,.,TRBJ2-3,TRBV24-1,TGTGCCACCAGCCGGGCCATTCCAGATACGCAGTATTTT,CATSRAIPDTQYF
.,.,TRBJ2-3,TRBV20-1,TGCAGTGCTAGAGATCTGGTTAGGGGCACAGATACGCAGTATTTT,CSARDLVRGTDTQYF
.,.,TRBJ2-4,TRBV10-3,TGTGCCATCAGTGAACAGGGGGGTGGGAGGGTAGCCAAAAACATTCAGTACTTC,CAISEQGGGRVAKNIQYF
.,many,TRBJ2-7,TRBV5-1,TGCGCCAGCAGCTTGCGAGGGGCTAGCTACGAGCAGTACTTC,CASSLRGASYEQYF
TRBD1,few,TRBJ2-4,TRBV12-3/TRBV12-4,TGTGCCAGCAGTCTTCTCCGGACAGGAGCCAAAAACATTCAGTACTTC,CASSLLRTGAKNIQYF
TRBD1,.,TRBJ2-5,TRBV14,TGTGCCAACAGCCAAGCCGGGACAGGGAGACTAGAGACCCAGTACTTC,CANSQAGTGRLETQYF
.,few,TRBJ2-5,TRBV7-2,TGTGCCAGCAGCTTATATCGGGGGTCCCAAGAGACCCAGTACTTC,CASSLYRGSQETQYF
TRBD1,few,TRBJ2-7,TRBV29-1,TGCAGCGCCCTGAAACACAGGGGCTTAGGGGACGAGCAGTACTTC,CSALKHRGLGDEQYF
.,.,TRBJ2-7,TRBV7-2,TGTGCCAGCAGCTTCCGAGGACCCGGGGCCTACGAGCAGTACTTC,CASSFRGPGAYEQYF
TRBD2,.,TRBJ2-7,TRBV11-2,TGTGCCAGCAGCACTGTAGCGGGAAGCTCCTACGAGCAGTACTTC,CASSTVAGSSYEQYF
TRBD2,.,TRBJ2-1,TRBV9,TGTGCCAGCAGCGCCCGGACTAGCGGGTCCCCGGAGCAGTTCTTC,CASSARTSGSPEQFF
.,.,TRBJ2-2,TRBV29-1,TGCAGCGTTGGGGGGGGGGCGACCACCGGGGAGCTGTTTTTT,CSVGGGATTGELFF
.,few,TRBJ2-7,TRBV5-1,TGCGCCAGCAGCCCGTCGTGGAGCTCCTACGAGCAGTACTTC,CASSPSWSSYEQYF
TRBD1,few,TRBJ2-5,TRBV6-5,TGTGCCAGCAGTTACGTAGGGGCACAGGGGGAGACCCAGTACTTC,CASSYVGAQGETQYF
.,.,TRBJ2-7,TRBV2,TGTGCCAGCAGTGAAGCACCAGAGCCCCTAGGGAACGAGCAGTACTTC,CASSEAPEPLGNEQYF
.,many,TRBJ2-3,TRBV29-1,TGCAGCGTTGCCCTAGCTCAAGGGCAGTATTTT,CSVALAQGQYF
.,.,TRBJ1-2,TRBV5-1,TGCGCCAGCAGCTCCCAGGGAATCGGCTACACCTTC,CASSSQGIGYTF
TRBD1,once,TRBJ2-1,TRBV24-1,TGTGCCACCATCCGGGACAGGGCGAGCAATGAGCAGTTCTTC,CATIRDRASNEQFF
TRBD1,.,TRBJ2-5,TRBV7-3,TGTGCCAGCATACTGCCGAGGGGACAGGGTCGGGCCCAAGAGACCCAGTACTTC,CASILPRGQGRAQETQYF
.,many,TRBJ2-7,TRBV5-1,TGCGCCAGCAGCTGGAACTCGGGCAGCTCCTACGAGCAGTACTTC,CASSWNSGSSYEQYF
.,few,TRBJ2-7,TRBV29-1,TGCAGCGTTGCTTGGGGTTACGAGCAGTACTTC,CSVAWGYEQYF
.,.,TRBJ2-1,TRBV29-1,TGCAGCGCGGGACACCTTTTTGAGCAGTTCTTC,CSAGHLFEQFF
.,few,TRBJ1-1,TRBV6-6,TGTGCCAGCACCTTTCCGGGGGATGGCACTGAAGCTTTCTTT,CASTFPGDGTEAFF